The entry below gives a single T cell receptor beta chain sequence along with its context. What it binds is not known. The data were taken from a study of shared clonotypes between healthy human individuals. Study-level findings and limits: Naive subsets generally exceeded memory subsets in estimated richness.

V shed 5 bases, J shed 6 bases, and the junction held 10 bases outside the gene matches. The germline gives CDR1 SGHVS, CDR2 FNYEAQ. The CDR3 is 15 residues long. Genomic DNA of every subset was divided equally among multiple immunoSEQ plates. Method: immunoSEQ multiplex PCR; TCRdb's copy keeps in-frame clones and lacks some. The profile shows about a million clones, about 75% of them singletons. Partitioning of CD4+ cells yielded a CD45RA+ naive subset and a CD45RA-negative memory subset. The chain couples TRBV7-6 to TRBJ2-3; 8 bases are a match to TRBD1. Sequences were obtained from memory CD4+ T cells sorted from blood. Subset indicated: CD45RA-negative fraction. The sequence derives from a man between 18 and 35 years old in good health. CDR3 sequence reads: CASSTRTGTSDTQYF. The CDR3 bases are TGTGCCAGCAGCACGCGGACAGGGACCTCCGATACGCAGTATTTT.